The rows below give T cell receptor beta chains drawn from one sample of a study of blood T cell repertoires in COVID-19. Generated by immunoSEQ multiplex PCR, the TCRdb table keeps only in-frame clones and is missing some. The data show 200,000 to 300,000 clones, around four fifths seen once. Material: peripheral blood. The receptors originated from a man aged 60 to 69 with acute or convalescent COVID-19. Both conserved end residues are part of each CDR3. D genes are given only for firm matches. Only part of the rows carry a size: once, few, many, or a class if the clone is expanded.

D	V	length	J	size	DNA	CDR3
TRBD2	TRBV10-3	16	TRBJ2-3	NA	TGTGCCATCAGTGAGTCGCAAGGGGAGGGCCTGGATACGCAGTATTTT	CAISESQGEGLDTQYF
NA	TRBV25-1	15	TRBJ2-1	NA	TGTGCCAGCAGTGGGCTTGGGGCAGGGTACAATGAGCAGTTCTTC	CASSGLGAGYNEQFF
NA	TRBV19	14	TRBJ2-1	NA	TGTGCCAGTAGTATAGAGGGACTTCAGACGGGGCAGTTCTTC	CASSIEGLQTGQFF
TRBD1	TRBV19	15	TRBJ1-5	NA	TGTGCCAGTAGTATTGACAGGGAGGACAATCAGCCCCAGCATTTT	CASSIDREDNQPQHF
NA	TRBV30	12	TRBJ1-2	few	TGTGCCTGGAGTCCACCAGGGTATGGCTACACCTTC	CAWSPPGYGYTF
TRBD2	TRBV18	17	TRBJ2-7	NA	TGTGCCAGCTCTACACTAGCGGGGGGGGCGAGCTCCTACGAGCAGTACTTC	CASSTLAGGASSYEQYF
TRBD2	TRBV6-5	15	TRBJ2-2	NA	TGTGCCAGCAGGTCCCGAGCGGGGGGGCCCGGGGAGCTGTTTTTT	CASRSRAGGPGELFF
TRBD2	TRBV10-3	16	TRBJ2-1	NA	TGTGCCATCAGTGAGTCTCGGACTAGCGGATACAATGAGCAGTTCTTC	CAISESRTSGYNEQFF
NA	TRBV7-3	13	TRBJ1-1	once	TGTGCCAGCGCACGACAGGTGAACACTGAAGCTTTCTTT	CASARQVNTEAFF
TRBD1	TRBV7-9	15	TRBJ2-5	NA	TGTGCCAGCAGCCTGGGACAGGCTGACCAAAAGACCCAGTACTTC	CASSLGQADQKTQYF
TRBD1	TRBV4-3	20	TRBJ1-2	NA	TGCGCCAGCAGCCAAGGTTCTATTGGGCTTTCAGGGGGAAGGATCTATGGCTACACCTTC	CASSQGSIGLSGGRIYGYTF
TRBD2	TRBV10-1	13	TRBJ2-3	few	TGCGCCAGCAGTGAGGCGGGGGGAGTTACGCAGTATTTT	CASSEAGGVTQYF
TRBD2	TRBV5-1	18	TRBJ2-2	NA	TGCGCCAGCAGCTTGCCCTTACTAGCGGGAGCTGGCACCGGGGAGCTGTTTTTT	CASSLPLLAGAGTGELFF
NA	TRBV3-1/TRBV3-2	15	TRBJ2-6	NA	TGTGCCAGCAGCCTCACAGGGTACGGGGCCAACGTCCTGACTTTC	CASSLTGYGANVLTF
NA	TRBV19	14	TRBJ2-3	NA	TGTGCCAGTAGTGAGGGCCAGGGGCCTTATACGCAGTATTTT	CASSEGQGPYTQYF
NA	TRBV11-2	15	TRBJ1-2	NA	TGTGCCAGCAGCTATCCCGACGGGAGATTACATGGCTACACCTTC	CASSYPDGRLHGYTF
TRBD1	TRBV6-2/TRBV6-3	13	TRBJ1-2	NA	TGTGCCAGCAGCACCGGACAGGGTTATGGCTACACCTTC	CASSTGQGYGYTF
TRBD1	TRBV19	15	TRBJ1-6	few	TGTGCCAGTAGTATCAGGGACAGAGATAATTCACCCCTCCACTTT	CASSIRDRDNSPLHF
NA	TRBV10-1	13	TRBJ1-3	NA	TGCGCCAGCACCCAGGGGACTGGAAACACCATATATTTT	CASTQGTGNTIYF
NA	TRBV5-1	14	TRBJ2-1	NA	TGCGCCAGCAGCTTGGGACAGAATAACAATGAGCAGTTCTTC	CASSLGQNNNEQFF
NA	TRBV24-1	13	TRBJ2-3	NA	TGTGCCACCCGCGGGGAGAGCACAGATACGCAGTATTTT	CATRGESTDTQYF
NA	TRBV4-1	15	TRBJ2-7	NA	TGCGCCAGCAGCCAAGATCGCGCAGGTGTGAACGAGCAGTACTTC	CASSQDRAGVNEQYF
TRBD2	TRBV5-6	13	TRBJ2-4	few	TGTGCCAGCCGCTCTGCGGGGGGGAACATTCAGTACTTC	CASRSAGGNIQYF
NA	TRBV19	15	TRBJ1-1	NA	TGTGCCAGTATGAGGGGAGGGATATACCCCGCTGAAGCTTTCTTT	CASMRGGIYPAEAFF
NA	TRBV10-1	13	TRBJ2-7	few	TGCGCCAGCAGGGACGACAGATCCTACGAGCAGTACTTC	CASRDDRSYEQYF
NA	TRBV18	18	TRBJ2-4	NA	TGTGCCAGCTCACCACCGGTGGAGCCTTACTCAGCCAAAAACATTCAGTACTTC	CASSPPVEPYSAKNIQYF
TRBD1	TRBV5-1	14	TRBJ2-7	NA	TGCGCCAGCAGACCCGGGACAGTCGAGTACGAGCAGTACTTC	CASRPGTVEYEQYF
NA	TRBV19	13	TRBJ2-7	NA	TGTGCCAGTAGTGCCCCACAGAACTACGAGCAGTACTTC	CASSAPQNYEQYF
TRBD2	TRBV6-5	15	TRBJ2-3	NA	TGTGCCAGCAGCTCCGGGACTAGCGGGAGGGATACGCAGTATTTT	CASSSGTSGRDTQYF
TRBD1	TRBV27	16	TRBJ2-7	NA	TGTGCCAGCAGTTCCCCATCCGGGACAGGATCCTACGAGCAGTACTTC	CASSSPSGTGSYEQYF
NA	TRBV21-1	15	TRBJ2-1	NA	TGTGCCAGCAGCAAAGGGACTTACCTCTACAATGAGCAGTTCTTC	CASSKGTYLYNEQFF
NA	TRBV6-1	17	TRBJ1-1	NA	TGTGCCAGCAGTGTTTCCCCGACAAACACCTTGAACACTGAAGCTTTCTTT	CASSVSPTNTLNTEAFF
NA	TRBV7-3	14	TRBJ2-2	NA	TGTGCCAGCAGCTTAACGTCGGTTACCGGGGAGCTGTTTTTT	CASSLTSVTGELFF
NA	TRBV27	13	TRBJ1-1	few	TGTGCCAGCAGGCTGAGTCGGAACACTGAAGCTTTCTTT	CASRLSRNTEAFF
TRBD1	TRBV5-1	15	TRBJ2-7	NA	TGCGCCAGCAGCTTATCCCCGGGACAGGGGTACGAGCAGTACTTC	CASSLSPGQGYEQYF